One and the same sample provided the 15 T cell receptor beta chains below, sequenced in a study of T cells in localized non-small cell lung cancer. TCRdb's copy holds only in-frame clones and misses some; the assay was immunoSEQ multiplex PCR. This table holds 25,000 to 30,000 clones, 84% found once. The material was peripheral blood mononuclear cells, obtained before any cancer treatment. The source is a man aged 40 to 75 with stage III lung adenocarcinoma.

The genes are TRBV7-8 and TRBJ2-1, with TRBD2 matching 7 bases. The CDR3 consists of 17 residues. Trimming cost V 1 base and J 0 bases; bases outside gene matches: 6. The germline gives CDR1 SGHVS, CDR2 FQNEAQ. CDR3 region: CASSLGGSGASYNEQFF. CDR3 DNA sequence: TGTGCCAGCAGCTTAGGGGGGAGCGGGGCCTCCTACAATGAGCAGTTCTTC.

The chain joins TRBV5-1 to TRBJ2-1; TRBD1 matches 9 bases. The length of the CDR3 is 17 residues. Trimming took 3 bases from V and 6 from J; bases not matched to a gene: 13. CDR1 and CDR2 (germline): SGHRS, YFSETQ. The CDR3 is CASSSGQGTPWANEQFF. The CDR3 nucleotides are TGCGCCAGCAGCTCCGGACAGGGGACACCCTGGGCCAATGAGCAGTTCTTC.

The chain couples TRBV28 to TRBJ1-1; no clear D gene. This CDR3 is 12 amino acids long. V was shortened by 6 bases and J by 2 bases, with 7 bases between the two germline ends. CDR1 and CDR2 (germline): MDHEN, SYDVKM. In DNA, the CDR3 is TGTGCCAGCAGAAGGGCCAACACTGAAGCTTTCTTT. It specifies CASRRANTEAFF.

The chain joins TRBV6-6 to TRBJ1-4; D gene uncertain. The length of the CDR3 is 15 residues. V lost 5 bases and J 4 bases, leaving 14 bases between the germline ends. Germline V lookup: CDR1 MNHNY, CDR2 SVGAGI (reference sequence). The CDR3 DNA follows: TGTGCCAGCAGTACGAAGGACGGACTTAATGAAAAACTGTTTTTT. The encoded protein is CASSTKDGLNEKLFF.

The J gene is TRBJ2-6, the V gene TRBV6-1; D gene uncertain. There are 14 residues in the CDR3. Trimming took 2 bases from V and 0 from J, leaving 2 bases between them. CDR1 and CDR2 from the germline V gene are MNHNS and SASEGT. CDR3 residues: CASSEFSGANVLTF. The CDR3 region has the DNA TGTGCCAGCAGTGAATTCTCTGGGGCCAACGTCCTGACTTTC.

The V call is TRBV29-1, the J call TRBJ1-5, with 7 positions matching TRBD1. The CDR3 spans 12 residues. Germline-derived CDR1 and CDR2 are SQVTM and ANQGSEA. The V segment lost 7 bases and the J segment 7 bases; nucleotides outside the gene matches: 7. Written as DNA, the CDR3 is TGCAGCGCCGACAGGGATAGGCAGCCCCAGCATTTT. Translating it yields CSADRDRQPQHF.

The chain is built from TRBV2 and TRBJ2-1; 8 positions agree with TRBD2. V dropped 6 bases and J dropped 6; count of bases not matched to a gene: 13. This CDR3 region has 16 residues. CDR1 and CDR2 from the germline V gene are SNHLY and FYNNEI. The CDR3: CASRRMSGGNSNEQFF. CDR3 nucleotides: TGTGCCAGCAGAAGGATGTCGGGAGGGAATTCCAATGAGCAGTTCTTC.

This clone was seen a handful of times. DNA for the CDR3: TGTGCCAGCAGCAAATCCTTGGACAGGGAGGAATCCTACGAGCAGTACTTC. It specifies CASSKSLDREESYEQYF. The gene calls are TRBV21-1 and TRBJ2-7; the table's D call, TRBD1, has no DNA check behind it. TRBV21-1 is described as a pseudogene. The CDR3 length is 17 residues.

The chain has TRBV7-6 and TRBJ1-5; 8 nucleotides line up with TRBD1. The length of the CDR3 is 13 residues. Per the germline V gene, CDR1 is SGHVS and CDR2 is FNYEAQ. Losses at the gene ends were 8 bases for V and 7 bases for J; bases not matched to a gene: 7. The CDR3 sequence is CASGKQGEQPQHF. The CDR3, as DNA: TGTGCCAGCGGTAAACAGGGGGAACAGCCCCAGCATTTT.

This sequence joins TRBV6-1 and TRBJ1-1; perhaps TRBD1 as D (5 bases). With 2 bases removed from V and 8 bases from J, the gap between germline ends came to 9 bases. Per the germline V gene, CDR1 is MNHNS and CDR2 is SASEGT. This CDR3 has 12 residues. CDR3 bases: TGTGCCAGCAGTGAATCCGACAGAGAAGCTTTCTTT. Its protein is CASSESDREAFF.

The chain is built from TRBV28 and TRBJ2-5; TRBD2 might be the D (6 bases). The CDR3 consists of 13 residues. The germline V and J ends were trimmed by 3 bases and 5 bases, with 10 bases remaining between them. Germline V gene lookup returns CDR1 MDHEN and CDR2 SYDVKM. The CDR3 region is CASSFSGRETQYF. The CDR3 bases are TGTGCCAGCAGTTTCTCGGGGAGGGAGACCCAGTACTTC.

This chain joins TRBV6-1 and TRBJ1-2; D is uncertain. V shed 4 bases and J shed 0 bases, with 12 bases lying between them. The germline V gene encodes CDR1 MNHNS and CDR2 SASEGT. This CDR3 is 15 amino acids long. CDR3 loop: CASSGWGAANYGYTF. CDR3 coding DNA: TGTGCCAGCAGTGGATGGGGAGCGGCTAACTATGGCTACACCTTC.

This rearrangement joins TRBV5-1 to TRBJ1-4; D not resolved. The V end was cut by 0 bases, the J end by 5 bases, with 8 bases between. CDR1 is SGHRS, CDR2 YFSETQ, per germline. The CDR3 totals 14 residues. The chain's CDR3 is CASSLGFQNEKLFF. In DNA, the CDR3 is TGCGCCAGCAGCTTGGGGTTCCAAAATGAAAAACTGTTTTTT.

This chain joins TRBV19 and TRBJ1-6; D gene ambiguous. Germline loops: CDR1 LNHDA, CDR2 SQIVND (reference sequence). V gave up 7 bases and J gave up 0 bases, with 7 bases separating them. The CDR3 is 14 amino acids. This CDR3 reads CASTPSSYNSPLHF. CDR3 in DNA: TGTGCCAGTACTCCGAGCTCCTATAATTCACCCCTCCACTTT.

This clone was picked up one time. CDR3 amino acids: CASSSRGTGRWNSPLHF. The DNA of the CDR3 is TGTGCCAGCAGTTCACGTGGGACAGGTCGCTGGAATTCACCCCTCCACTTT. The chain is built from TRBV7-2 and TRBJ1-6, with 8 bases matching TRBD1. Looked up from germline, CDR1 is SGHTA and CDR2 is FQGNSA. The trim removed 6 bases at V and 7 bases at J, leaving 14 bases unmatched. The CDR3 covers 17 residues.